This T cell receptor beta chain was documented in a study of spatial heterogeneity in lung cancer. As for the study in general: In the raw reads, each unique TCR and UMI combination was present more than ten times on average.

Time point reported: sample taken at primary tumor resection. Without sorting, whole RNA was sequenced from tumor, nontumor lung or frozen PBMC. A unique molecular identifier was attached to every TCR cDNA molecule. TCRdb reprocessed the 5' RACE reads with MiXCR, giving one entry per CDR3 protein. The sample lists roughly 48,000 distinct CDR3 sequences, roughly 5.2% occurring once. At least ten counts were recorded for this clonotype. Germline CDR1 SGDLS, CDR2 YYNGEE. V gave up 4 bases and J gave up 3 bases; unmatched junction bases: 6. The CDR3 is 16 amino acids. This receptor was identified in a male donor with early-stage non-small cell lung cancer. The chain links TRBV9 to TRBJ2-1, with TRBD1 matching over 11 bases. The source was PBMCs, collected at surgery. CDR3 nucleotide sequence: TGTGCCAGCAGCCCCGGGACAGGGGGTTTCTACAATGAGCAGTTCTTC. As protein: CASSPGTGGFYNEQFF.